The 18 T cell receptor beta chains below come from one sample, sequenced in a study of T cell responses to AZD1222 COVID-19 vaccine. The data were produced by immunoSEQ multiplex PCR, yet TCRdb's version contains in-frame clones alone and is incomplete. The sample has about 150,000 clones, roughly 88% seen once. The material sequenced was peripheral blood, taken 28 days after the second AZD1222 dose. The receptors stem from an adult who received the AZD1222 COVID-19 vaccine.

The rearrangement links TRBV30 to TRBJ1-4, with no clear D. Germline assignment: CDR1 GTSNPN and CDR2 SVGIG (reference sequence). The CDR3 loop spans 13 amino acids. Trimming stripped 8 bases from V and 0 bases from J, with 10 bases between. The DNA for the CDR3 is TGTGCCCCAATCATCCCAACTAATGAAAAACTGTTTTTT. This codes for CAPIIPTNEKLFF.

The gene calls are TRBV5-1 and TRBJ1-4; D gene unclear. Germline-derived CDR1 and CDR2 are SGHRS and YFSETQ. The CDR3 is 14 residues long. The V and J ends lost 2 bases and 8 bases respectively, with 13 bases between them. CDR3 in amino acids: CASSLEAFGEKLFF. The CDR3 nucleotides read TGCGCCAGCAGCTTAGAGGCCTTTGGCGAAAAACTGTTTTTT.

The genes are TRBV7-9 and TRBJ2-4; D remains ambiguous. The CDR3 has 14 residues. Trimming took off 1 base at V and 4 bases at J, with 8 bases between the two ends. Per germline, CDR1 SEHNR and CDR2 FQNEAQ (reference sequence). CDR3 in amino acids: CASSLGGWKNIQYF. The DNA of the CDR3 is TGTGCCAGCAGCTTAGGGGGTTGGAAAAACATTCAGTACTTC.

V gene TRBV2 combines with J gene TRBJ2-2; TRBD1 agrees at 7 bases. There are 20 residues in the CDR3. Trimming took 0 bases from V and 3 from J; bases not matched to a gene: 16. Germline V gene sequence: CDR1 SNHLY, CDR2 FYNNEI. The CDR3 sequence is CASSEAPGQKLAIDTGELFF. CDR3 DNA: TGTGCCAGCAGTGAAGCGCCGGGACAGAAATTGGCTATAGACACCGGGGAGCTGTTTTTT.

The chain has TRBV19 and TRBJ2-2; D unclear. V shed 3 bases and J shed 6 bases, with 17 bases lying between them. The CDR3 is made up of 16 amino acids. The V gene's germline CDR1 is LNHDA and CDR2 SQIVND (reference sequence). CDR3 amino acids: CASSIPATGRAGELFF. The CDR3 DNA reads TGTGCCAGTAGTATTCCTGCAACTGGTCGGGCCGGGGAGCTGTTTTTT.

The V gene is TRBV7-9, the J gene TRBJ1-2; the D is unclear. The V end was cut by 7 bases, the J end by 8 bases, with 11 bases between. The germline gives CDR1 SEHNR, CDR2 FQNEAQ (reference sequence). The length of the CDR3 is 11 residues. The CDR3 region is CASTDTEGYTF. In DNA form, the CDR3 reads TGTGCCAGCACCGATACGGAAGGCTACACCTTC.

The chain has TRBV2 and TRBJ2-2, with D perhaps TRBD2 (6 bases). The CDR3 runs 15 residues. From germline, CDR1 is SNHLY and CDR2 FYNNEI. V gave up 1 base and J gave up 6 bases, with 12 bases separating them. For the CDR3, the DNA is TGTGCCAGCAGTGAAGTCGGGGGTCCTTCCGGGGAGCTGTTTTTT. This gives the protein CASSEVGGPSGELFF.

The chain is built from TRBV4-2 and TRBJ1-6; TRBD1 is a possible D gene (6 bases). The CDR3 contains 20 residues. Germline-derived CDR1 and CDR2 are LGHNA and YNFKEQ. Trimming pared 0 bases from V and 10 bases from J, leaving 28 bases between. This CDR3 is CASSQDVSGRGIGGWSPLHF. The CDR3 DNA is TGTGCCAGCAGCCAAGATGTATCGGGCAGGGGCATCGGGGGATGGTCACCCCTCCACTTT.

V usage is TRBV7-3 and J usage is TRBJ1-6; D call uncertain. The CDR3 is 21 residues long. Germline loops: CDR1 SGHTA, CDR2 FQGTGA. V was shortened by 2 bases and J by 10 bases, with 33 bases between the two germline ends. The CDR3 region has the DNA TGTGCCAGCAGCTTATATTCCTCGGGCAAGCAAGAAGAAAGGTACGGGTCACCCCTCCACTTT. It yields the protein CASSLYSSGKQEERYGSPLHF.

The chain links TRBV27 to TRBJ2-7, with D perhaps matching TRBD2 (6 bases). V lost 8 bases and J lost 6, with 23 bases in between. CDR1 and CDR2 (germline): MNHEY, SMNVEV (reference sequence). The CDR3 contains 15 residues. CDR3 sequence (DNA): TGTGCCAGCGGTTCACTCTCCCTCGGAGGGTTCGAGCAGTACTTC. Translated: CASGSLSLGGFEQYF.

This sequence joins TRBV27 and TRBJ1-2; TRBD1 aligns across 9 bases. This CDR3 is 15 amino acids long. The V gene's germline CDR1 is MNHEY and CDR2 SMNVEV (reference sequence). V lost 2 bases and J lost 8; bases outside the gene matches: 9. CDR3 in amino acids: CASSLPGQGYEGYTF. Here the CDR3 DNA reads TGTGCCAGCAGTTTACCGGGACAGGGATATGAAGGCTACACCTTC.

J is TRBJ1-4 and V is TRBV4-2, with a possible D match to TRBD1 (5 bases). The CDR3 spans 15 residues. The germline V gene encodes CDR1 LGHNA and CDR2 YNFKEQ. Trimming cost V 2 bases and J 3 bases, with 10 bases left between them. The CDR3 nucleotides are TGTGCCAGCAGCCAAAATGGGGCTCCTAATGAAAAACTGTTTTTT. Its translation is CASSQNGAPNEKLFF.

This rearrangement joins TRBV7-8 to TRBJ1-5; 7 positions agree with TRBD1. CDR1 SGHVS and CDR2 FQNEAQ come from the germline V gene. This CDR3 has 15 amino acids. With V trimmed by 5 bases and J by 6 bases, 10 bases remained unmatched. The CDR3 DNA follows: TGTGCCAGCAGCCCCGCCAGGACAGGTGGTCAGCCCCAGCATTTT. Translation: CASSPARTGGQPQHF.

This clone has just a few counts. Additional DNA sequences in this sample encode the identical CDR3. J is TRBJ1-5 and V is TRBV2; D gene unclear. The CDR3 covers 15 residues. The V end lost 2 bases, the J end lost 1 base, and 9 bases lay between the germline ends. CDR1 SNHLY and CDR2 FYNNEI come from the germline V gene. CDR3 sequence: CASSEIGRSNQPQHF. The CDR3 coding sequence is TGTGCCAGCAGTGAAATAGGTAGAAGCAATCAGCCCCAGCATTTT.

This chain uses TRBV27 with TRBJ2-1, with D uncertain. V shed 5 bases and J shed 4 bases, with 15 bases lying between them. CDR1 MNHEY and CDR2 SMNVEV come from the germline V gene (reference sequence). The CDR3 sequence is 15 residues long. CDR3 DNA sequence: TGTGCCAGCAGTACGAGGACCGCTATATACAATGAGCAGTTCTTC. It is translated as CASSTRTAIYNEQFF.

The gene calls are TRBV27 and TRBJ2-5, with 12 bases aligning to TRBD2. This CDR3 is built from 16 residues. Germline values: CDR1 MNHEY, CDR2 SMNVEV (reference sequence). V gave up 3 bases and J gave up 5 bases; unmatched junction bases: 7. CDR3 in DNA: TGTGCCAGCAGTTTTAGGACTAGCGGGGCTCGCGAGACCCAGTACTTC. It codes for CASSFRTSGARETQYF.

The chain uses TRBV11-2 and TRBJ1-5; no definite D call. V was clipped by 1 base and J by 4 bases, with 2 bases between them. Germline V gene sequence: CDR1 SGHAT, CDR2 FQNNGV. This CDR3 is built from 12 residues. Here the CDR3 reads CASSLANQPQHF. The CDR3 nucleotides are TGTGCCAGCAGCTTAGCAAATCAGCCCCAGCATTTT.

The chain combines TRBV6-2 or TRBV6-3 with TRBJ1-5, with D tentatively TRBD1 (5 bases). Germline assignment: CDR1 MNHEY and CDR2 SVGEGT. The V end was cut by 0 bases, the J end by 1 base, with 10 bases between. The CDR3 extends over 16 amino acids. CDR3 protein: CASSYSRDGSNQPQHF. In DNA form, the CDR3 reads TGTGCCAGCAGTTACTCTCGGGACGGAAGCAATCAGCCCCAGCATTTT.